This passage covers 16 T cell receptor beta chains from one sample sequenced in a study of Graves' ophthalmopathy and Graves' hyperthyroidism. From RNA, the CDR3 regions of TCR beta chains were amplified and sequenced. A first-round RT-PCR used HTBI primers, followed by a second-round multiplex PCR. Each CDR3 protein is one row after TCRdb ran MiXCR on the multiplex PCR reads. The table has some 200,000 distinct CDR3 sequences, 25% to 30% seen once. Sequencing was done on a sample of peripheral blood. The receptor set was obtained from a man over 45 with Graves' ophthalmopathy.

This chain links TRBV12-3 or TRBV12-4 with TRBJ1-3, with 10 bases fitting TRBD1. V lost 6 bases to trimming and J lost 8 bases; unmatched junction nucleotides: 4. The CDR3 is made up of 13 amino acids. CDR3: CASSGTGVYTIYF. The CDR3 coding sequence is TGTGCCAGCAGCGGGACAGGGGTATACACCATATATTTT.

This clonotype was observed a few times. The chain is built from TRBV6-2 or TRBV6-3 and TRBJ1-1; D gene uncertain. Germline-derived CDR1 and CDR2 are MNHEY and SVGEGT. There are 13 residues in the CDR3. Trimming removed 6 bases from V and 3 bases from J, with 11 bases in between. Here the CDR3 DNA reads TGTGCCAGCAGCAATGCAGAGTACACTGAAGCTTTCTTT. Its protein is CASSNAEYTEAFF.

The chain is built from TRBV7-2 and TRBJ1-1, with a possible D match to TRBD1 (5 bases). CDR3 length: 14 residues. Per germline, CDR1 SGHTA and CDR2 FQGNSA. V was pared by 5 bases and J by 1 base, with 11 bases between. The CDR3 loop reads CASSRYRGNTEAFF. DNA for the CDR3: TGTGCCAGCAGCAGGTATAGGGGGAACACTGAAGCTTTCTTT.

The rearrangement joins TRBV28 to TRBJ2-2; 9 nucleotides line up with TRBD1. The V gene's germline CDR1 is MDHEN and CDR2 SYDVKM. The CDR3 is made up of 16 amino acids. The trim removed 6 bases at V and 4 bases at J, leaving 9 bases unmatched. The CDR3 DNA sequence: TGTGCCAGCAGCCTTCCGGGACAGGGCGTCACCGGGGAGCTGTTTTTT. Translating it yields CASSLPGQGVTGELFF.

This clonotype was detected many times. The V call is TRBV19, the J call TRBJ2-7; D is possibly TRBD2 (5 bases). The CDR3 loop spans 12 amino acids. Deletions cut 5 bases from V and 5 bases from J, with 10 bases between. The germline V gene encodes CDR1 LNHDA and CDR2 SQIVND (reference sequence). This chain's CDR3 is CASSAGLDEQYF. The CDR3 DNA sequence: TGTGCCAGTAGTGCGGGTCTGGACGAGCAGTACTTC.

This chain links TRBV12-3 or TRBV12-4 with TRBJ1-1; TRBD1 might be the D (5 bases). The CDR3 runs 11 residues. The ends were cut back, 6 bases at V and 11 bases at J, with 13 bases in the middle. DNA for the CDR3: TGTGCCAGCAGCGACCCGGGACGTGCTTTCTTT. Protein: CASSDPGRAFF.

The sample holds many counts of this clonotype. The rearrangement uses TRBV6-1 and TRBJ2-7, with TRBD1 matching 9 bases. Germline lookup yields CDR1 MNHNS and CDR2 SASEGT. V lost 6 bases and J lost 2; bases outside the gene matches: 8. The CDR3 has 15 amino acids. CDR3 amino acids: CASSFRQGVAYEQYF. CDR3 bases: TGTGCCAGCAGCTTTAGACAGGGGGTAGCCTACGAGCAGTACTTC.

This clonotype was picked up many times. This chain links TRBV5-6 with TRBJ2-5; 7 bases agree with TRBD1. Trimming took 4 bases from V and 6 from J; bases not matched to a gene: 6. Germline CDR1 reads SGHDT; CDR2 reads YYEEEE. This CDR3 comprises 13 residues. This CDR3 reads CASSTTGTKTQYF. DNA of the CDR3: TGTGCCAGCAGCACGACAGGGACGAAGACCCAGTACTTC.

This clonotype showed up many times. This chain joins TRBV13 and TRBJ2-2; possibly TRBD1 or TRBD2 for D (5 bases each). V shed 5 bases and J shed 7 bases, with 20 bases lying between them. Per germline, CDR1 PRHDT and CDR2 FYEKMQ (reference sequence). The CDR3 is 16 residues long. CDR3 bases: TGTGCCAGCAGCCAAACCCCGGGACGAGGTGGCGGGGAGCTGTTTTTT. This encodes CASSQTPGRGGGELFF.

In this sample, this clonotype turned up many times. The chain joins TRBV2 to TRBJ2-5; 13 positions agree with TRBD2. The length of the CDR3 is 16 residues. CDR1 SNHLY and CDR2 FYNNEI come from the germline V gene. V was pared by 5 bases and J by 5 bases, with 8 bases of the junction left unmatched. CDR3 nucleotide sequence: TGTGCCAGCAGTCGGACTAGCGGGAGCATTGGCGAGACCCAGTACTTC. It yields the protein CASSRTSGSIGETQYF.

The V and J genes are TRBV6-2 or TRBV6-3 and TRBJ2-2; 9 bases are a match to TRBD2. The length of the CDR3 is 19 residues. V shed 2 bases, J shed 7 bases, and the junction held 17 bases outside the gene matches. Germline loops: CDR1 MNHEY, CDR2 SVGEGT. Here the CDR3 reads CASSYSLCGPGLASGELFF. CDR3 DNA: TGTGCCAGCAGTTACAGCCTATGTGGGCCGGGACTAGCAAGCGGGGAGCTGTTTTTT.

The rearrangement uses TRBV7-2 and TRBJ1-2; the match to TRBD1 covers 8 bases. With 0 bases clipped from V and 7 bases from J, the junction kept 7 bases outside the gene matches. The CDR3 consists of 15 residues. The germline V gene encodes CDR1 SGHTA and CDR2 FQGNSA. In DNA, the CDR3 is TGTGCCAGCAGCTTAGCCGGGACAGGCATAGGTGGCTACACCTTC. It yields the protein CASSLAGTGIGGYTF.

V is TRBV27 and J is TRBJ2-7, with unresolved D. V lost 3 bases to trimming and J lost 2 bases, with 5 bases between them. The CDR3 has 12 amino acids. Per germline, CDR1 MNHEY and CDR2 SMNVEV (reference sequence). CDR3 residues: CASSFMAYEQYF. The CDR3, as DNA: TGTGCCAGCAGTTTCATGGCCTACGAGCAGTACTTC.

At least ten counts were recorded for this clonotype. The CDR3 sequence: CASSYSPGSSGSEQYF. The CDR3 DNA reads TGTGCCAGCAGTTACTCGCCAGGCTCTTCGGGCAGCGAGCAGTACTTC. The V gene is TRBV6-5, the J gene TRBJ2-7; D unresolved. Germline CDR1 is MNHEY and CDR2 is SVGAGI. The CDR3 is 16 residues long. Trimming removed 0 bases from V and 6 bases from J, with 18 bases in between.

The V and J genes are TRBV6-2 or TRBV6-3 and TRBJ1-5; D might be TRBD1 (5 bases). The CDR3 is made up of 15 amino acids. V lost 5 bases, J lost 7 bases, and 18 bases lay in between. Germline assignment: CDR1 MNHEY and CDR2 SVGEGT. CDR3 sequence: CASSEYGGVGQPQHF. In DNA form, the CDR3 reads TGTGCCAGCAGTGAGTACGGGGGAGTAGGACAGCCCCAGCATTTT.

The sample holds many counts of this clonotype. The chain has TRBV6-1 and TRBJ2-4; D might be TRBD1 or TRBD2, each matching 5 bases. Trimming removed 9 bases at V and 6 bases at J, with 15 bases between. The CDR3 contains 13 residues. Germline-derived CDR1 and CDR2 are MNHNS and SASEGT. CDR3: CASRDGLTNIQYF. The DNA of the CDR3 is TGTGCCAGTCGGGACGGGTTAACAAACATTCAGTACTTC.